A single sample gave rise to the 11 T cell receptor beta chains below, sequenced in a study of long-term antiretroviral therapy in people with HIV (dated by TCRdb to the early 2020s). The immunoSEQ hsTCRB v3.0 assay was used at survey level resolution to sequence the TRB variable region. TCRdb holds this immuneACCESS table with in-frame rearrangements only. Some clones are missing; in checked studies, unresolved V genes explain under half, and the rest has no known cause. The sample records 11,000 to 15,000 clones, 88% of which are singletons. The ten largest clones represent around a tenth of the sample. Sequencing used unsorted PBMCs, obtained 6.2 years after starting antiretroviral therapy. The receptors were sampled from a man aged 40-50 years with HIV.

The V gene is TRBV30, the J gene TRBJ1-4, with TRBD1 matching 8 bases. Germline lookup yields CDR1 GTSNPN and CDR2 SVGIG (reference sequence). Germline trimming cut 3 bases from V and 1 base from J; bases unmatched to any gene: 7. The CDR3 is 16 amino acids. CDR3 protein: CAWRGRGLGTNEKLFF. CDR3 sequence (DNA): TGTGCCTGGAGGGGCAGGGGGCTCGGAACTAATGAAAAACTGTTTTTT.

The chain links TRBV5-6 to TRBJ1-1, with D maybe TRBD1 (6 bases). V lost 4 bases and J 0 bases, leaving 16 bases between the germline ends. CDR3 length: 16 amino acids. Germline V gene data show CDR1 as SGHDT and CDR2 as YYEEEE. CDR3 region: CASSPLGGPLNTEAFF. In DNA, the CDR3 is TGTGCCAGCAGCCCCCTGGGGGGCCCCTTGAACACTGAAGCTTTCTTT.

This chain joins TRBV5-1 and TRBJ1-1; D may be TRBD1 (5 bases). From germline, CDR1 is SGHRS and CDR2 YFSETQ. The CDR3 totals 16 residues. The V gene lost 5 bases and the J gene lost 4 bases, with 21 bases spanning the gap. In nucleotides, the CDR3 is TGCGCCAGCAGGTGGGACGTATTTACGTCGGTCACTGAAGCTTTCTTT. Translating gives CASRWDVFTSVTEAFF.

This clone rates as medium-sized. The identical CDR3 is also encoded by other nucleotide sequences in the sample. The V and J genes are TRBV4-3 and TRBJ2-3; D gene unclear. Germline V gene sequence: CDR1 LGHNA, CDR2 YSLEER. There are 14 residues in the CDR3. The germline V and J ends were trimmed by 0 bases and 0 bases, with 4 bases remaining between them. CDR3 DNA: TGCGCCAGCAGCCAAGATCGAAGCACAGATACGCAGTATTTT. Translating gives CASSQDRSTDTQYF.

The V and J genes are TRBV6-6 and TRBJ2-1; D possibly corresponds to TRBD1 (6 bases). V shed 3 bases and J shed 7 bases, with 10 bases lying between them. CDR1 MNHNY and CDR2 SVGAGI come from the germline V gene (reference sequence). CDR3 length: 13 residues. The DNA for the CDR3 is TGTGCCAGCAGTTATGTCAGGGGTAATGAGCAGTTCTTC. It encodes CASSYVRGNEQFF.

J is TRBJ2-3 and V is TRBV5-6, with a weak D call TRBD2 (6 bases). Between the trimmed V and J ends, which lost 1 base and 6 bases, there was a span of 12 bases. CDR3 length: 14 amino acids. Per germline, CDR1 SGHDT and CDR2 YYEEEE. CDR3 sequence reads: CASSLPGTGDTQYF. In DNA form, the CDR3 reads TGTGCCAGCAGCTTGCCTGGGACTGGCGATACGCAGTATTTT. The full variable domain, rest sourced from reference TRBV5-6 and TRBJ2-3, is DAGVTQSPTHLIKTRGQQVTLRCSPKSGHDTVSWYQQALGQGPQFIFQYYEEEERQRGNFPDRFSGHQFPNYSSELNVNALLLGDSALYLCASSLPGTGDTQYFGPGTRLTVL.

The genes are TRBV19 and TRBJ2-7; D perhaps matches TRBD1 (6 bases). Trimming pared 3 bases from V and 5 bases from J, leaving 20 bases between. This CDR3 comprises 16 residues. Germline V CDR1 and CDR2: LNHDA, SQIVND (reference sequence). Here the CDR3 reads CASSMQAQGSRDEQYF. CDR3 DNA sequence: TGTGCCAGTAGTATGCAGGCGCAGGGGAGTAGGGACGAGCAGTACTTC.

The count of this clone is one. CDR3 sequence reads: CASSIAPLASYNEQFF. The CDR3 nucleotides are TGTGCCAGTAGTATAGCTCCCCTAGCGTCCTACAATGAGCAGTTCTTC. This chain links TRBV19 with TRBJ2-1; a weak D match, TRBD2 (6 bases). The germline gives CDR1 LNHDA, CDR2 SQIVND (reference sequence). CDR3 length: 16 amino acids. The V end was cut by 1 base, the J end by 1 base, with 11 bases between. Based on the CDR3 plus reference TRBV19 and TRBJ2-1, the full variable domain is DGGITQSPKYLFRKEGQNVTLSCEQNLNHDAMYWYRQDPGQGLRLIYYSQIVNDFQKGDIAEGYSVSREKKESFPLTVTSAQKNPTAFYLCASSIAPLASYNEQFFGPGTRLTVL.

The rearrangement joins TRBV9 to TRBJ2-7; 7 bases line up with TRBD1. With 4 bases clipped from V and 0 bases from J, the junction kept 4 bases outside the gene matches. In germline, CDR1 is SGDLS, CDR2 YYNGEE. The CDR3 sequence is 14 residues long. The CDR3, as DNA: TGTGCCAGCAGCATGACAGGGAGCTCCTACGAGCAGTACTTC. Protein product: CASSMTGSSYEQYF.

The gene calls are TRBV28 and TRBJ1-5, with unresolved D. The germline V gene has CDR1 MDHEN and CDR2 SYDVKM. Trimming left V 6 bases short and J 4 bases short, with 16 bases between. There are 15 residues in the CDR3. The CDR3 bases are TGTGCCAGCAGACCACACTTCTCGTCAAATCAGCCCCAGCATTTT. Its translation: CASRPHFSSNQPQHF. Drawing the rest from reference TRBV28 and TRBJ1-5, the complete variable domain is DVKVTQSSRYLVKRTGEKVFLECVQDMDHENMFWYRQDPGLGLRLIYFSYDVKMKEKGDIPEGYSVSREKKERFSLILESASTNQTSMYLCASRPHFSSNQPQHFGDGTRLSIL.

V gene TRBV27 combines with J gene TRBJ2-7; D remains unclear. The CDR3 covers 11 residues. The germline gives CDR1 MNHEY, CDR2 SMNVEV (reference sequence). The V end was cut by 3 bases, the J end by 4 bases, with 4 bases between. This CDR3 reads CASSFGYEQYF. The CDR3 DNA sequence: TGTGCCAGCAGTTTTGGGTACGAGCAGTACTTC.